These 30 T cell receptor beta chains share one sample of origin, sequenced in a study of cytomegalovirus exposure and HLA in healthy donors. Primers: 60 Vbeta forward and 13 Jbeta reverse. Generated by immunoSEQ multiplex PCR, the TCRdb table keeps only in-frame clones and is missing some. The sample lists over 150,000 clones, over 70% occurring once. Sequencing was done on a sample of PBMCs. The receptors were sampled from a male donor in good health and CMV-seropositive.

V and J are TRBV2 and TRBJ2-3, with 13 bases aligning to TRBD2. Germline CDR1 reads SNHLY; CDR2 reads FYNNEI. The CDR3 loop spans 17 amino acids. Trimming took 5 bases from V and 1 from J; bases not matched to a gene: 6. The DNA of the CDR3 is TGTGCCAGCAGTTTCGGCGGGACTAGCGGGGGCACAGATACGCAGTATTTT. This gives the protein CASSFGGTSGGTDTQYF. The full variable domain, completed using reference TRBV2 and TRBJ2-3, is EPEVTQTPSHQVTQMGQEVILRCVPISNHLYFYWYRQILGQKVEFLVSFYNNEISEKSEIFDDQFSVERPDGSNFTLKIRSTKLEDSAMYFCASSFGGTSGGTDTQYFGPGTRLTVL.

The chain joins TRBV6-1 to TRBJ2-7, with D tentatively TRBD1 (6 bases). Per germline, CDR1 MNHNS and CDR2 SASEGT. V lost 6 bases and J lost 0, with 12 bases in between. The CDR3 totals 14 residues. This CDR3 reads CASSSDRTSYEQYF. The DNA for the CDR3 is TGTGCCAGCAGCTCGGACAGAACCTCCTACGAGCAGTACTTC.

This clone was counted a few times. This chain connects TRBV19 to TRBJ1-5; possible D gene TRBD1, 5 bases. Per germline, CDR1 LNHDA and CDR2 SQIVND (reference sequence). V lost 7 bases and J lost 7, with 17 bases in between. CDR3 size: 14 residues. CDR3 sequence (DNA): TGTGCCAGTAACCTGGCGGGGCAGGGACAGCCCCAGCATTTT. It yields the protein CASNLAGQGQPQHF.

The genes are TRBV4-3 and TRBJ2-3; D might be TRBD2 (6 bases). Germline CDR1 and CDR2: LGHNA and YSLEER. The V and J ends lost 6 bases and 4 bases respectively, with 32 bases between them. This CDR3 comprises 20 residues. The CDR3 spells CASSRGSPGEGEGTADTQYF. The CDR3 bases are TGCGCCAGCAGTCGGGGGTCGCCGGGTGAGGGAGAGGGTACTGCAGATACGCAGTATTTT.

The chain recombines TRBV5-1 with TRBJ2-1; TRBD2 might be the D (5 bases). Trimming left V 0 bases short and J 0 bases short, with 7 bases between. Germline V gives CDR1 SGHRS, CDR2 YFSETQ. The length of the CDR3 is 15 residues. The CDR3 loop reads CASSLDEGSYNEQFF. CDR3 bases: TGCGCCAGCAGCTTGGATGAGGGCTCCTACAATGAGCAGTTCTTC.

This chain connects TRBV27 to TRBJ1-5, with D uncertain. V was trimmed by 3 bases and J by 6 bases, leaving 9 bases between them. Germline values: CDR1 MNHEY, CDR2 SMNVEV (reference sequence). The length of the CDR3 is 13 residues. The DNA for the CDR3 is TGTGCCAGCAGTTTGGGCAGCCGTCAGCCCCAGCATTTT. It encodes CASSLGSRQPQHF.

V is TRBV27 and J is TRBJ2-5; TRBD2 aligns across 11 bases. The CDR3 runs 16 residues. V shed 6 bases and J 4 bases; nucleotides not matched to a gene: 10. The germline V gene encodes CDR1 MNHEY and CDR2 SMNVEV (reference sequence). CDR3 DNA: TGTGCCAGCAGCCGTGTAGCGGGGGGGCCGGGAGAGACCCAGTACTTC. Protein sequence: CASSRVAGGPGETQYF.

This clone was seen a handful of times. J is TRBJ2-7 and V is TRBV25-1; 7 bases line up with TRBD1. CDR1 MGHDK and CDR2 SYGVNS come from the germline V gene. V shed 4 bases and J 3 bases; nucleotides not matched to a gene: 3. This CDR3 has 13 residues. In DNA form, the CDR3 reads TGTGCCAGCAGTGCCCAGGGGGTCTACGAGCAGTACTTC. This codes for CASSAQGVYEQYF.

This chain joins TRBV10-1 and TRBJ1-2; D call uncertain. The CDR3 is 13 amino acids. CDR1 WNHNN and CDR2 SYGVQD come from the germline V gene (reference sequence). The V and J ends lost 0 bases and 4 bases respectively, with 6 bases between them. The CDR3 DNA is TGCGCCAGCAGTGAGTCGACGGGCTATGGCTACACCTTC. This sequence encodes CASSESTGYGYTF.

This sequence joins TRBV19 and TRBJ1-5, with a tentative D call TRBD1 (5 bases). Germline V gene lookup returns CDR1 LNHDA and CDR2 SQIVND (reference sequence). Trimming cost V 3 bases and J 4 bases, with 13 bases left between them. The CDR3 is 15 amino acids. CDR3: CASSIVGRINQPQHF. In nucleotides, the CDR3 is TGTGCCAGTAGTATTGTGGGGCGGATAAATCAGCCCCAGCATTTT.

The chain is built from TRBV7-9 and TRBJ1-5, with 9 bases aligning to TRBD1. Germline V gene data show CDR1 as SEHNR and CDR2 as FQNEAQ (reference sequence). The V segment lost 3 bases and the J segment 5 bases; nucleotides outside the gene matches: 5. This CDR3 comprises 15 residues. CDR3 DNA sequence: TGTGCCAGCAGCTTGGGGACAGGGAAGGATCAGCCCCAGCATTTT. Translated, it gives CASSLGTGKDQPQHF.

The chain has TRBV15 and TRBJ1-4, with D perhaps TRBD1 (6 bases). This CDR3 contains 15 residues. The germline V gene encodes CDR1 LNHNV and CDR2 YYDKDF (reference sequence). Trimming cost V 0 bases and J 8 bases, with 13 bases left between them. The CDR3 is CATSRDGDTVEKLFF. CDR3 in DNA: TGTGCCACCAGCAGAGATGGGGACACCGTGGAAAAACTGTTTTTT.

Remarks on this clone: One junction end does not reproduce the germline sequence, and a read error may be involved. The chain recombines TRBV7-7 with TRBJ2-2; 7 bases match TRBD2. Germline loops: CDR1 SSHAT, CDR2 FNYEAQ (reference sequence). The CDR3 loop spans 16 amino acids. In DNA, the CDR3 is TGTGCTAGCAGCTTTCCTCCGGGACTAAACACCGGGGAGCTGTTTTTT. Amino acids: CASSFPPGLNTGELFF.

In DNA form, the CDR3 reads TGTGCCAGCAGCTTGGTAACAGGGCGGGCCTACGAGCAGTACTTC. Translation: CASSLVTGRAYEQYF. The chain has TRBV5-8 and TRBJ2-7; a weak D match, TRBD1 (6 bases). In germline, CDR1 is SGHTS, CDR2 YDEGEE. Between the trimmed V and J ends, which lost 0 bases and 2 bases, there was a span of 12 bases. The CDR3 sequence is 15 residues long. The whole variable domain, filled in from reference TRBV5-8 and TRBJ2-7, reads EAGVTQSPTHLIKTRGQQATLRCSPISGHTSVYWYQQALGLGLQFLLWYDEGEERNRGNFPPRFSGRQFPNYSSELNVNALELEDSALYLCASSLVTGRAYEQYFGPGTRLTVT.

Turning to this clone: Other DNA sequences in this sample translate to the same CDR3. The chain employs TRBV7-9 and TRBJ1-1, with TRBD1 matching over 7 bases. CDR3 length: 14 residues. CDR1 is SEHNR, CDR2 FQNEAQ, per germline (reference sequence). V shed 1 base and J 1 base; nucleotides not matched to a gene: 0. This CDR3 is CASSLGQGNTEAFF. The CDR3 DNA is TGTGCCAGCAGCTTAGGACAGGGGAACACTGAAGCTTTCTTT.

The chain links TRBV19 to TRBJ1-1, with D unclear. The CDR3 loop spans 14 amino acids. Trimming took off 3 bases at V and 7 bases at J, with 15 bases between the two ends. Germline V lookup: CDR1 LNHDA, CDR2 SQIVND (reference sequence). CDR3 sequence reads: CASSISGSRGEAFF. CDR3 sequence (DNA): TGTGCCAGTAGTATTAGCGGTAGCCGAGGTGAAGCTTTCTTT.

CDR3 DNA: TGTGCCAGCAGCTTTGTCGGGGGGATCGGCACCGGGGAGCTGTTTTTT. This translates into CASSFVGGIGTGELFF. The chain has TRBV7-3 and TRBJ2-2; the match to TRBD2 covers 7 bases. The J segment lost 4 bases and the V segment lost 3 bases, leaving 8 bases of the junction unmatched. Germline assignment: CDR1 SGHTA and CDR2 FQGTGA. The CDR3 spans 16 residues.

The J gene is TRBJ1-1, the V gene TRBV6-5; 9 positions agree with TRBD1. CDR3 length: 15 residues. CDR1 and CDR2 from the germline V gene are MNHEY and SVGAGI. The ends lost 0 bases at V and 7 bases at J; junction bases unmatched: 6. DNA for the CDR3: TGTGCCAGCAGTTACTCGCACGACAGGGGGGGTGAAGCTTTCTTT. Protein: CASSYSHDRGGEAFF.

The V call is TRBV6-5, the J call TRBJ2-6, with TRBD1 as a possible D gene (6 bases). V was pared by 5 bases and J by 2 bases, with 7 bases between. The CDR3 is 14 amino acids. Germline values: CDR1 MNHEY, CDR2 SVGAGI. The CDR3 is CASSQGPGANVLTF. DNA of the CDR3: TGTGCCAGCAGTCAGGGGCCTGGGGCCAACGTCCTGACTTTC.

This sequence joins TRBV19 and TRBJ2-2; D perhaps matches TRBD2 (6 bases). CDR3 size: 16 residues. The V gene's germline CDR1 is LNHDA and CDR2 SQIVND (reference sequence). Trimming left V 10 bases short and J 0 bases short, with 18 bases between. The CDR3 DNA reads TGTGCCACTCATGGAGGGGCGGGGTCGAACACCGGGGAGCTGTTTTTT. It specifies CATHGGAGSNTGELFF.

This clone was seen only a few times. This sequence joins TRBV6-5 and TRBJ1-2; the match to TRBD1 covers 8 bases. The CDR3 is made up of 15 amino acids. Germline values: CDR1 MNHEY, CDR2 SVGAGI. V was pared by 0 bases and J by 5 bases, with 5 bases of the junction left unmatched. The DNA for the CDR3 is TGTGCCAGCAGTTACTCGCAGGGGGCTGGTTATGGCTACACCTTC. Its translation: CASSYSQGAGYGYTF.

Written as DNA, the CDR3 is TGTGCCAGCAGCTTCTGGACAGACAATGAGCAGTTCTTC. This translates into CASSFWTDNEQFF. J is TRBJ2-1 and V is TRBV13; D possibly corresponds to TRBD1 (6 bases). V was trimmed by 3 bases and J by 5 bases, leaving 8 bases between them. The length of the CDR3 is 13 residues. The V gene's germline CDR1 is PRHDT and CDR2 FYEKMQ (reference sequence).

This chain links TRBV4-2 with TRBJ2-7; 8 bases line up with TRBD2. The ends lost 1 base at V and 6 bases at J; junction bases unmatched: 8. Germline CDR1 and CDR2: LGHNA and YNFKEQ. This CDR3 comprises 15 residues. The CDR3 loop reads CASSQGTSQKPEQYF. DNA of the CDR3: TGTGCCAGCAGCCAAGGGACTAGCCAAAAGCCCGAGCAGTACTTC.

The V gene is TRBV12-5, the J gene TRBJ2-5, with a weak D call TRBD1 (7 bases). CDR1 LGHNT and CDR2 FRNRAP come from the germline V gene. The CDR3 loop spans 16 amino acids. Trimming stripped 0 bases from V and 9 bases from J, with 20 bases between. The CDR3 DNA sequence: TGTGCTAGTGGTTTGGTACTCGGCAGGGGGGCGGAGGCCCAGTACTTC. It specifies CASGLVLGRGAEAQYF.

A note on this clone: This same CDR3 is encoded by further DNA sequences in the sample. This sequence joins TRBV30 and TRBJ2-7, with D hard to call. Germline V gives CDR1 GTSNPN, CDR2 SVGIG (reference sequence). V was shortened by 0 bases and J by 3 bases, with 6 bases between the two germline ends. The CDR3 runs 12 residues. The CDR3 spells CAWSVTGYEQYF. The CDR3 DNA follows: TGTGCCTGGAGTGTAACGGGCTACGAGCAGTACTTC.

J is TRBJ1-2 and V is TRBV11-1; 10 positions agree with TRBD1. V dropped 5 bases and J dropped 7; count of bases not matched to a gene: 10. The CDR3 consists of 15 residues. Germline V CDR1 and CDR2: SGHAT, FQDESV (reference sequence). The CDR3 sequence is CASSARDRGRSGYTF. Here the CDR3 DNA reads TGTGCCAGCAGCGCCCGGGACAGGGGAAGGAGTGGCTACACCTTC.

J is TRBJ1-4 and V is TRBV4-3, with D possibly matching TRBD1 (6 bases). The CDR3 runs to 16 residues. Germline V gene sequence: CDR1 LGHNA, CDR2 YSLEER. Trimming left V 3 bases short and J 0 bases short, with 11 bases between. CDR3 DNA: TGCGCCAGCAGCCATGCAGGGACACCAACTAATGAAAAACTGTTTTTT. This codes for CASSHAGTPTNEKLFF.

This rearrangement joins TRBV5-1 to TRBJ1-1; TRBD1 aligns across 10 bases. The CDR3 covers 14 residues. V shed 4 bases and J 5 bases; nucleotides not matched to a gene: 5. CDR1 and CDR2 (germline): SGHRS, YFSETQ. The CDR3 sequence is CASSQTGGLTEAFF. The CDR3 region has the DNA TGCGCCAGCAGCCAGACAGGGGGCTTAACTGAAGCTTTCTTT.

V gene TRBV6-4 combines with J gene TRBJ1-4; D not certain. Trimming stripped 6 bases from V and 0 bases from J, with 8 bases between. The CDR3 totals 14 residues. Germline V gene sequence: CDR1 MRHNA, CDR2 SNTAGT. The CDR3 region has the DNA TGTGCCAGCAGCGAGCGGGCAACTAATGAAAAACTGTTTTTT. It translates to CASSERATNEKLFF.

This clone was observed a handful of times. The chain carries TRBV5-1 and TRBJ2-3, with 9 nucleotides matching TRBD2. Trimming took 2 bases from V and 1 from J; bases not matched to a gene: 2. This CDR3 is built from 15 residues. Looked up from germline, CDR1 is SGHRS and CDR2 is YFSETQ. The CDR3 loop is CASSFQRGGTDTQYF. The CDR3 nucleotides are TGCGCCAGCAGCTTTCAGCGGGGGGGCACAGATACGCAGTATTTT.